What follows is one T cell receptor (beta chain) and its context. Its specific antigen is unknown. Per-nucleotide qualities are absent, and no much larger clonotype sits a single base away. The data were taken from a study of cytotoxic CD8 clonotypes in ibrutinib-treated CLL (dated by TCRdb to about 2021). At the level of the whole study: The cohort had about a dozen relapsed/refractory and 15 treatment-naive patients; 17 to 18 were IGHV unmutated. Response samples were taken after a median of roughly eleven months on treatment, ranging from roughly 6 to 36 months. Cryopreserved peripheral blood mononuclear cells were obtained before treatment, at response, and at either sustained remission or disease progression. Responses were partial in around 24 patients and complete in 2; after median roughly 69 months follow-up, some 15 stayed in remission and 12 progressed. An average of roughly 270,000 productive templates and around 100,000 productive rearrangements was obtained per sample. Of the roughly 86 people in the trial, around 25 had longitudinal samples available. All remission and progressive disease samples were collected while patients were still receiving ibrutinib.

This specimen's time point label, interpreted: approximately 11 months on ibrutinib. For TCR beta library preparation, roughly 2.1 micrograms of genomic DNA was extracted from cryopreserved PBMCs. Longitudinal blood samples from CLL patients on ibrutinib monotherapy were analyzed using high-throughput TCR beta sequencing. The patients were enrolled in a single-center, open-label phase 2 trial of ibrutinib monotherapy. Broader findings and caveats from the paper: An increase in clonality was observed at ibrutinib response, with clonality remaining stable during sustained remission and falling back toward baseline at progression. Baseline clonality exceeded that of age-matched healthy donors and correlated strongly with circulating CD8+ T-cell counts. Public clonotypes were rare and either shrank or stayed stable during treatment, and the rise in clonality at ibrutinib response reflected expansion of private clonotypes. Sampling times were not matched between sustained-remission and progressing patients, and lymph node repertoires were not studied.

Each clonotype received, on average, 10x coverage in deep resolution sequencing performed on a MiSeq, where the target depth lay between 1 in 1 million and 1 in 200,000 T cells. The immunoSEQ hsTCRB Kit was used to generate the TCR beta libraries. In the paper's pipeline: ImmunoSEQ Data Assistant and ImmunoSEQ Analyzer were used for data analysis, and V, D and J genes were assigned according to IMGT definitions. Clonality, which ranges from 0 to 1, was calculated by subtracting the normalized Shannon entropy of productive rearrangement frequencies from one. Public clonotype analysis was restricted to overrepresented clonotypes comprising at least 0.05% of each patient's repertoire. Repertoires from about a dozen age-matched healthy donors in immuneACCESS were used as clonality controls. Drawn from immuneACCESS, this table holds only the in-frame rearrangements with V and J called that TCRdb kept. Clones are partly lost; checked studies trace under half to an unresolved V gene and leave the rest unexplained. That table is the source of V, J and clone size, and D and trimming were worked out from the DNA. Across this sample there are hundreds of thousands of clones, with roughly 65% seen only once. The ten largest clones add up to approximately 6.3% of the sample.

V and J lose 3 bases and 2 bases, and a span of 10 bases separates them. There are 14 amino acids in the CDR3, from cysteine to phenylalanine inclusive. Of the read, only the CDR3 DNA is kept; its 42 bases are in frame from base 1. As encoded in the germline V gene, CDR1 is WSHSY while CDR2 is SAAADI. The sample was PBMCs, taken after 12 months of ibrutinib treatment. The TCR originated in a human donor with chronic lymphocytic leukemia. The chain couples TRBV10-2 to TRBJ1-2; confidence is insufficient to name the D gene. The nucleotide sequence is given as TGCGCCAGCAGTGATCACCAGGTAAACTATGGCTACACCTTC. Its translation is CASSDHQVNYGYTF.